This T cell receptor (beta chain) was recovered during a study of blood T cell repertoires in COVID-19. This clone was detected only a few times. V dropped 7 bases and J dropped 4; count of bases not matched to a gene: 6. Germline V lookup: CDR1 SQVTM, CDR2 ANQGSEA. The CDR3 has 12 amino acids. Assay used: immunoSEQ multiplex PCR; TCRdb lists only in-frame clones, some missing. Of about 220,000 clones listed, about four fifths were seen once; the top ten hold roughly 2.5%. Source material: peripheral blood. The V gene is TRBV29-1, the J gene TRBJ1-1, with 7 bases matching TRBD1. The clonotype comes from a woman between 40 and 50 years old with active or convalescent COVID-19. CDR3 sequence: CSAQGGPTEAFF. DNA for the CDR3: TGCAGCGCCCAGGGGGGCCCCACTGAAGCTTTCTTT. The full variable domain, with the rest looked up from reference TRBV29-1 and TRBJ1-1, is SAVISQKPSRDICQRGTSLTIQCQVDSQVTMMFWYRQQPGQSLTLIATANQGSEATYESGFVIDKFPISRPNLTFSTLTVSNMSPEDSSIYLCSAQGGPTEAFFGQGTRLTVV.